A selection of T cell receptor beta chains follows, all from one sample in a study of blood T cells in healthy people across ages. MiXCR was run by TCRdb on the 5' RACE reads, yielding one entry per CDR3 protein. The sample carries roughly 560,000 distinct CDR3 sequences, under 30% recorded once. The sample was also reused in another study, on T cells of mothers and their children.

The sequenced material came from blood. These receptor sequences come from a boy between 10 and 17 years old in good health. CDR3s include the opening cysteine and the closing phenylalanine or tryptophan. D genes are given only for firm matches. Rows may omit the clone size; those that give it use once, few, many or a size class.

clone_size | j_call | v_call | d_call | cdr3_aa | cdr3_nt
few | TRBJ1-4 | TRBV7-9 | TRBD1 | CASSLGTGYEKLFF | TGTGCCAGCAGCCTCGGGACAGGATATGAAAAACTGTTTTTT
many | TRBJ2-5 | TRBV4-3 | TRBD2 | CASSQGLAGQETQYF | TGCGCCAGCAGCCAGGGACTAGCGGGTCAAGAGACCCAGTACTTC
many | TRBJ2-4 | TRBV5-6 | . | CASSSPGLAKNIQYF | TGTGCCAGCAGCTCACCGGGGCTAGCCAAAAACATTCAGTACTTC
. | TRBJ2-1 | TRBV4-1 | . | CASGSPSHEQFF | TGCGCCAGCGGGTCGCCAAGCCATGAGCAGTTCTTC
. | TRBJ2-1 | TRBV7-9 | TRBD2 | CASSSVGRDGTYNEQFF | TGTGCCAGCAGCTCCGTTGGGAGGGACGGAACGTACAATGAGCAGTTCTTC
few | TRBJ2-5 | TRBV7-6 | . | CASSPAQVAQYF | TGTGCCAGCAGCCCAGCTCAAGTGGCCCAGTACTTC
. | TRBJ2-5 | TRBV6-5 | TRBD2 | CASSSSGRPGATQYF | TGTGCCAGCAGTTCTAGCGGGAGGCCGGGGGCAACCCAGTACTTC
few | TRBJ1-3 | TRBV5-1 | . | CASSLEVSGNTIYF | TGCGCCAGCAGCTTGGAGGTATCTGGAAACACCATATATTTT
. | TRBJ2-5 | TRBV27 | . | CASSRTAGAQYF | TGTGCCAGCAGCCGAACAGCCGGGGCCCAGTACTTC
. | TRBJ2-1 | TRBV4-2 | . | CASSQPTSSYNEQFF | TGTGCCAGCAGCCAACCAACGAGCTCCTACAATGAGCAGTTCTTC
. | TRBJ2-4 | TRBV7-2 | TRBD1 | CASSRTGAGAKNIQYF | TGTGCCAGCAGCAGGACAGGGGCAGGGGCCAAAAACATTCAGTACTTC
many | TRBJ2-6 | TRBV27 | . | CASSLSSSSGANVLTF | TGTGCCAGCAGTCTAAGCTCCAGCTCTGGGGCCAACGTCCTGACTTTC
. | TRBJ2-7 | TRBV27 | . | CASSLPSGPPYEQYF | TGTGCCAGCAGTTTACCTTCCGGGCCCCCCTACGAGCAGTACTTC
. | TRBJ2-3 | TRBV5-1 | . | CASSLGFGGPTDTQYF | TGCGCCAGCAGCCTGGGGTTTGGAGGGCCCACAGATACGCAGTATTTT
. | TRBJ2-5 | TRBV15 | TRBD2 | CATSGGLAGVRTQYF | TGTGCCACCAGCGGGGGACTAGCGGGAGTCCGGACCCAGTACTTC
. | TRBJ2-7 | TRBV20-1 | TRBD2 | CSASGGSGAYEQYF | TGCAGTGCTAGTGGAGGAAGCGGGGCCTACGAGCAGTACTTC
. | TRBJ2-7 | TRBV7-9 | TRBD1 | CASSLGDRVQDEQYF | TGTGCCAGCAGCTTAGGAGACAGGGTTCAAGACGAGCAGTACTTC
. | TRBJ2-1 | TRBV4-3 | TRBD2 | CASSQDSLAGGINNEQFF | TGCGCCAGCAGCCAAGATAGCCTAGCGGGGGGGATAAACAATGAGCAGTTCTTC
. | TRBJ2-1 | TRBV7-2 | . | CASSLGGAGGTNEQFF | TGTGCCAGCAGCCTTGGCGGAGCGGGTGGTACAAATGAGCAGTTCTTC
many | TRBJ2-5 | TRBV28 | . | CASSRRETQYF | TGTGCCAGCAGCCGTCGAGAGACCCAGTACTTC
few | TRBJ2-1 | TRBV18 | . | CASSRRQEQFF | TGTGCCAGCTCACGCCGACAGGAGCAGTTCTTC
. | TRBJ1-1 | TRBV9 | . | CASSAHLMNTEAFF | TGTGCCAGCAGCGCACACCTCATGAACACTGAAGCTTTCTTT
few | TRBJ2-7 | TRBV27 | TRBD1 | CASGDRGPYEQYF | TGTGCCAGCGGGGACAGGGGCCCCTACGAGCAGTACTTC
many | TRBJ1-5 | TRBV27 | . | CASSPGAGRELQPQHF | TGTGCCAGCAGTCCCGGAGCCGGGAGGGAGCTTCAGCCCCAGCATTTT
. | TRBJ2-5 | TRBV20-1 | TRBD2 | CSAKTGLAGRETQYF | TGCAGTGCCAAGACCGGACTAGCGGGAAGGGAGACCCAGTACTTC
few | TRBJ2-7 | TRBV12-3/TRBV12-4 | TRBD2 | CASSPRGTSGNEQYF | TGTGCCAGCAGTCCACGAGGGACTAGCGGGAACGAGCAGTACTTC
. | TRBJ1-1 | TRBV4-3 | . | CASSLDGTPNTEAFF | TGCGCCAGCAGCCTCGACGGGACACCAAACACTGAAGCTTTCTTT
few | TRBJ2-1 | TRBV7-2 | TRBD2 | CASNPAGGSYNEQFF | TGTGCCAGCAACCCGGCGGGAGGCTCCTACAATGAGCAGTTCTTC
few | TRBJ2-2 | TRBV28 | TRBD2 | CASSPGGLANTGELFF | TGTGCCAGCAGCCCGGGGGGACTAGCGAACACCGGGGAGCTGTTTTTT
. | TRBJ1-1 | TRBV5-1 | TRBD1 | CASSSRDRAKAFF | TGCGCCAGCAGCTCCAGGGACAGGGCCAAAGCTTTCTTT
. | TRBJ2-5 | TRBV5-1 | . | CASSLGGPGLQETQYF | TGCGCCAGCAGCTTGGGGGGCCCGGGACTCCAAGAGACCCAGTACTTC
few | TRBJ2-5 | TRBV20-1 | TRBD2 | CSAHPSGRAQYF | TGCAGTGCTCACCCTAGCGGGAGGGCCCAGTACTTC
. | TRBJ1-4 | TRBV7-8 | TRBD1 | CASSFDRASEKLFF | TGTGCCAGCAGCTTCGACAGGGCGAGTGAAAAACTGTTTTTT
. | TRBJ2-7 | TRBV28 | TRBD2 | CASGTSGSSYEQYF | TGTGCCAGCGGCACTAGCGGGAGCTCCTACGAGCAGTACTTC
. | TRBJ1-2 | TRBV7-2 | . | CASSPTSFVYYGYTF | TGTGCCAGCAGCCCCACATCGTTCGTCTACTATGGCTACACCTTC
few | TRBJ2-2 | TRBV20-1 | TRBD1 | CSAGTGAGELFF | TGCAGTGCGGGGACAGGGGCCGGGGAGCTGTTTTTT
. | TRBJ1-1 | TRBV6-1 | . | CASTQGRTEAFF | TGTGCCAGCACCCAGGGGCGGACTGAAGCTTTCTTT
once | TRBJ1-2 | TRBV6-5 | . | CASRAMSYGYTF | TGTGCCAGCAGGGCGATGAGCTATGGCTACACCTTC
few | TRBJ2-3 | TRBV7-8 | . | CATGSADTQYF | TGTGCCACGGGTTCAGCAGATACGCAGTATTTT
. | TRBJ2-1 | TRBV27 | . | CASSLFQTSSYNEQFF | TGTGCCAGCAGTTTATTCCAAACAAGCTCCTACAATGAGCAGTTCTTC
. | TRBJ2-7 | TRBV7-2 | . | CASSLVIRDRTSYEQYF | TGTGCCAGCAGCTTAGTTATTCGGGACCGCACCTCCTACGAGCAGTACTTC
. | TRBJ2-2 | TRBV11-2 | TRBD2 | CASSLAWGTSVLPGELFF | TGTGCCAGCAGCTTAGCGTGGGGGACTAGCGTCCTCCCCGGGGAGCTGTTTTTT
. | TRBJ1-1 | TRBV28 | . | CASSLDKWGAGTEAFF | TGTGCCAGCAGTTTAGATAAATGGGGGGCTGGCACTGAAGCTTTCTTT
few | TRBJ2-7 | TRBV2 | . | CASSEPDSTYEQYF | TGTGCCAGCAGTGAACCTGACAGTACCTACGAGCAGTACTTC
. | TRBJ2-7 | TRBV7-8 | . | CASSLVSGGYDEQYF | TGTGCCAGCAGCTTAGTTTCGGGGGGCTACGACGAGCAGTACTTC
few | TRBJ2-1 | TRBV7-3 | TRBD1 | CASSQPGTGVNEQFF | TGTGCCAGCAGCCAACCCGGGACAGGGGTAAATGAGCAGTTCTTC
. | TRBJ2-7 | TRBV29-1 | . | CSVSGADSSYEQYF | TGCAGCGTTAGCGGAGCGGACAGCTCCTACGAGCAGTACTTC
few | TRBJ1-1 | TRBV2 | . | CAAEISGQNTEAFF | TGTGCCGCCGAGATCTCGGGCCAGAACACTGAAGCTTTCTTT
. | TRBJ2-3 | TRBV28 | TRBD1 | CASSPARGRRSVTDTRYF | TGTGCCAGCAGTCCTGCCAGGGGGCGGCGTTCGGTCACAGATACGCGGTATTTT